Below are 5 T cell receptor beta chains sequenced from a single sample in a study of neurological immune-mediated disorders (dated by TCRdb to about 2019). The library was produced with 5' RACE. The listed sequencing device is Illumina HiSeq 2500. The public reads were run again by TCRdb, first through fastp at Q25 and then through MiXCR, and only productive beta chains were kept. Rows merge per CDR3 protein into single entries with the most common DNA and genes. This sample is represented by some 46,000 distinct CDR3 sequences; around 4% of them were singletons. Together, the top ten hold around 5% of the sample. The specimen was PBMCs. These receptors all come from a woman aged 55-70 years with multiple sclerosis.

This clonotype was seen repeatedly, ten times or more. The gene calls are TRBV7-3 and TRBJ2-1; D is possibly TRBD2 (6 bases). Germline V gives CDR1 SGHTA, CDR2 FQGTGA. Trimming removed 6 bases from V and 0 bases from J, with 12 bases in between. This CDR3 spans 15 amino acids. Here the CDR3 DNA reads TGTGCCAGCAGTCGGGACTTAAGCTCCTACAATGAGCAGTTCTTC. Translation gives CASSRDLSSYNEQFF.

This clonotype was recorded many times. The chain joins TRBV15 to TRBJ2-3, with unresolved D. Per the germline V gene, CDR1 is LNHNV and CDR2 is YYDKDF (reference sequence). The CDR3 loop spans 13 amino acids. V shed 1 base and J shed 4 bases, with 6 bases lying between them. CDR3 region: CATSRGVADTQYF. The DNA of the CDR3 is TGTGCCACCAGCAGAGGAGTCGCAGATACGCAGTATTTT.

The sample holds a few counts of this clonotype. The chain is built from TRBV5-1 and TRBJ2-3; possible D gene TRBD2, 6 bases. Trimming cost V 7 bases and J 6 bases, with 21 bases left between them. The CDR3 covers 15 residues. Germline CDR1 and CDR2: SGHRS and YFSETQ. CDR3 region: CASGEEGGIRDTQYF. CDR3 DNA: TGCGCCAGCGGTGAGGAAGGAGGGATTAGGGATACGCAGTATTTT.

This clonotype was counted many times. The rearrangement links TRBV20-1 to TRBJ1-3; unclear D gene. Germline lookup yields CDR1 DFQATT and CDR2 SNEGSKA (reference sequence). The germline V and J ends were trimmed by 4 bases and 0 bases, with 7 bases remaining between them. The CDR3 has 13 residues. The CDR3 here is CSAMDLSGNTIYF. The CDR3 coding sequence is TGCAGTGCTATGGACCTCTCTGGAAACACCATATATTTT.

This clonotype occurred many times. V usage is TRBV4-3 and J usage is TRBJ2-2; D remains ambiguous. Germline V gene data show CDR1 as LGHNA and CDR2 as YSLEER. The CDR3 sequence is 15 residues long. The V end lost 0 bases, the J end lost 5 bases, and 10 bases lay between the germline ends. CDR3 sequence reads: CASSQDLGITGELFF. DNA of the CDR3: TGCGCCAGCAGCCAAGATCTGGGAATAACCGGGGAGCTGTTTTTT.